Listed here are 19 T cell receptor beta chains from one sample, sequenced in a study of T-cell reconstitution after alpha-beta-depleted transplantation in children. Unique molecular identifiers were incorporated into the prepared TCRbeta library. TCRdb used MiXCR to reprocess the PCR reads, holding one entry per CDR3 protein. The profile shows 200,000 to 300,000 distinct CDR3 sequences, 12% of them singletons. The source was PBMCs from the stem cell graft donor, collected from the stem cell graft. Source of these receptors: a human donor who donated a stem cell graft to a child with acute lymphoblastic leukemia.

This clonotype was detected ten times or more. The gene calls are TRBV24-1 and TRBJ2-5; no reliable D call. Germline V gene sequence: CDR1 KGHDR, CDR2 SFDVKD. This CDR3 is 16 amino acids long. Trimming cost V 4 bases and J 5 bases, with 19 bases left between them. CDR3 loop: CATSDPVDSTWETQYF. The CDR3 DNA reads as TGTGCCACCAGTGACCCCGTAGACTCCACTTGGGAGACCCAGTACTTC.

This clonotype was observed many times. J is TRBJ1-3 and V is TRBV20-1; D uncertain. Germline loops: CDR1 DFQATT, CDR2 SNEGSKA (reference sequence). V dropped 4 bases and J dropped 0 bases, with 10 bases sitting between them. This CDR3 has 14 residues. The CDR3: CSAKKESSGNTIYF. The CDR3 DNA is TGCAGTGCTAAGAAGGAGAGCTCTGGAAACACCATATATTTT.

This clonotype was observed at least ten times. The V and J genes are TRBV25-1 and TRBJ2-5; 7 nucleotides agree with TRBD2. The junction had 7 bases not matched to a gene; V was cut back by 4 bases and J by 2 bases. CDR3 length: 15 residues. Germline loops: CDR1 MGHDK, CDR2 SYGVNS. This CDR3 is CASSVTGGVQETQYF. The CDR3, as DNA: TGTGCCAGCAGTGTAACGGGAGGAGTACAAGAGACCCAGTACTTC.

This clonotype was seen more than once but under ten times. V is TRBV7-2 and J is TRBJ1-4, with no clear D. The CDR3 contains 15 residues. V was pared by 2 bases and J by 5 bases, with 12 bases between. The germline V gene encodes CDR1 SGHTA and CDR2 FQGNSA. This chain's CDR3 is CASSLRSGGNEKLFF. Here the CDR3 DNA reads TGTGCCAGCAGCTTAAGGAGCGGAGGGAATGAAAAACTGTTTTTT.

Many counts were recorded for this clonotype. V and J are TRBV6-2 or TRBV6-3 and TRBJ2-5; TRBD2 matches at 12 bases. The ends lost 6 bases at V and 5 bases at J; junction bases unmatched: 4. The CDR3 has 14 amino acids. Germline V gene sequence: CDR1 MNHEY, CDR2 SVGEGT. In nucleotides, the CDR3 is TGTGCCAGCAGGCTAGCGGGGGGGCTGGAGACCCAGTACTTC. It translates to CASRLAGGLETQYF.

This CDR3 is CASSQDLRYSYEQYF. CDR3 nucleotides: TGCGCCAGCAGCCAAGATCTACGATACTCCTACGAGCAGTACTTC. The chain carries TRBV4-3 and TRBJ2-7; D remains ambiguous. This CDR3 has 15 amino acids. Between the trimmed V and J ends, which lost 0 bases and 0 bases, there was a span of 9 bases. The germline V gene encodes CDR1 LGHNA and CDR2 YSLEER.

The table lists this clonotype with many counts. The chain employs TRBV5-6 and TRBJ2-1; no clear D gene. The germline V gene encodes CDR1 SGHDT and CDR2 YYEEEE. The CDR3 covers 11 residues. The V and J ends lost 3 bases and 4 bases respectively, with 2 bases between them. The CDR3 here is CASSSYNEQFF. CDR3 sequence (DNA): TGTGCCAGCAGCTCTTACAATGAGCAGTTCTTC.

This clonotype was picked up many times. CDR3 region: CASSSYGTLRDRIINEQFF. The DNA for the CDR3 is TGTGCCAGCAGTTCTTACGGAACGCTCCGGGACAGAATTATCAATGAGCAGTTCTTC. The chain couples TRBV28 to TRBJ2-1; 7 positions agree with TRBD1. Germline V lookup: CDR1 MDHEN, CDR2 SYDVKM. V shed 4 bases and J 6 bases; nucleotides not matched to a gene: 21. This CDR3 comprises 19 residues.

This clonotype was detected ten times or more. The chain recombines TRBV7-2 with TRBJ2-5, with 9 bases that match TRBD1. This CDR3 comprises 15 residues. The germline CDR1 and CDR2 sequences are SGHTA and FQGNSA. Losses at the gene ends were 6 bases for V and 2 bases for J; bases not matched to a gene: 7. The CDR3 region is CASRRTTGGQETQYF. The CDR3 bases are TGTGCCAGCAGAAGAACGACAGGGGGACAAGAGACCCAGTACTTC.

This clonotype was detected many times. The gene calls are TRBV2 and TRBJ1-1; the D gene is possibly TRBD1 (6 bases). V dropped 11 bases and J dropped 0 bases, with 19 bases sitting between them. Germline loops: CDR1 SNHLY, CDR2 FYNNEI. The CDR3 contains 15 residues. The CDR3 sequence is CAGRTRTDMNTEAFF. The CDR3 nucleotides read TGTGCCGGAAGGACAAGGACAGACATGAACACTGAAGCTTTCTTT.

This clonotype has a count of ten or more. The CDR3 bases are TGCAGTGCCGTTAGCGGGGGGCCTGCCCATGAGCAGTTCTTC. It codes for CSAVSGGPAHEQFF. The V call is TRBV20-1, the J call TRBJ2-1; TRBD2 matches at 10 bases. Germline V CDR1 and CDR2: DFQATT, SNEGSKA (reference sequence). The V and J ends lost 6 bases and 8 bases, in that order; junction bases with no gene match: 10. CDR3 length equals 14 residues.

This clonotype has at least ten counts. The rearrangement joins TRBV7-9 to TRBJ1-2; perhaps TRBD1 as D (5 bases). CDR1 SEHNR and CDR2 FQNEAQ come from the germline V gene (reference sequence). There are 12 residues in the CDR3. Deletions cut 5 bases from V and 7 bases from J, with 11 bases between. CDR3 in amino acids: CASSTQGGGYTF. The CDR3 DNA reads TGTGCCAGCAGCACTCAGGGTGGTGGCTACACCTTC.

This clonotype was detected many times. CDR3 nucleotides: TGCAGTGCCAACCCCGTGAGCGGGGGGTTGGCCGATACGCAGTATTTT. Protein product: CSANPVSGGLADTQYF. The chain is built from TRBV20-1 and TRBJ2-3; 9 bases align to TRBD2. Looked up from germline, CDR1 is DFQATT and CDR2 is SNEGSKA (reference sequence). The CDR3 contains 16 residues. After removal of 6 bases from V and 6 bases from J, the junction contained 16 bases not matched to a gene.

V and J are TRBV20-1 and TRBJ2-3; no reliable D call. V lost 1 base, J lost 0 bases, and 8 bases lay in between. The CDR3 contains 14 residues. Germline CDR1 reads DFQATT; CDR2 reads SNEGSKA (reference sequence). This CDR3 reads CSARGRFSTDTQYF. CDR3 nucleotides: TGCAGTGCTAGAGGACGGTTTAGCACAGATACGCAGTATTTT.

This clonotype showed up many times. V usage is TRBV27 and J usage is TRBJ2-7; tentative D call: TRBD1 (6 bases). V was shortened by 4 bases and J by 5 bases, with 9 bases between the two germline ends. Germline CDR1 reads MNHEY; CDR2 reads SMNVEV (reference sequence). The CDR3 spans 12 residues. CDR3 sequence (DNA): TGTGCCAGCAGTTCAACAGGGAACGAGCAGTACTTC. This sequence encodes CASSSTGNEQYF.

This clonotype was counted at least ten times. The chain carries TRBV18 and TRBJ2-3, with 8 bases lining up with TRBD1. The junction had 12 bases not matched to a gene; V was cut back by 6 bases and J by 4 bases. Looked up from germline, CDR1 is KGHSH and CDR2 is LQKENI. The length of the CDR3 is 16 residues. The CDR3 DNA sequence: TGTGCCAGCTCGCTTTCGGGGACAGGACCTGCAGATACGCAGTATTTT. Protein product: CASSLSGTGPADTQYF.

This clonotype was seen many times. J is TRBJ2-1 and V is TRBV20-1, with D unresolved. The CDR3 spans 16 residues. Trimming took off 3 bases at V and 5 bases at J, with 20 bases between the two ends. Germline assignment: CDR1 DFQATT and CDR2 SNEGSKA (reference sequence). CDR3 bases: TGCAGTGCTAGGGATATCAGACGGACCAGGAACAATGAGCAGTTCTTC. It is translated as CSARDIRRTRNNEQFF.

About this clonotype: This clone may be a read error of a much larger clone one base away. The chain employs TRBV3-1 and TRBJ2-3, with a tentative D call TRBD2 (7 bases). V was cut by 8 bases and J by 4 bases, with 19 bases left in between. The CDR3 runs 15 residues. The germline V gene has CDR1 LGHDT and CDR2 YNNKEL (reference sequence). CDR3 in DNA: TGTGCCAGCTGCCGCCACGGGGGGCTTTCAGATACGCAGTATTTT. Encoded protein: CASCRHGGLSDTQYF.

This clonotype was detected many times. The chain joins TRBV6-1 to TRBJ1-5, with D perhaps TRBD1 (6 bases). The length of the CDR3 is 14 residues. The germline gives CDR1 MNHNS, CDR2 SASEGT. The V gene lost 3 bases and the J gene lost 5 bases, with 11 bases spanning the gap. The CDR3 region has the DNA TGTGCCAGCAGTGATACCGGGGGCCATCAGCCCCAGCATTTT. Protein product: CASSDTGGHQPQHF.